These 23 T cell receptor beta chains were sequenced from one sample in a study of T cell responses to AZD1222 COVID-19 vaccine. Here immunoSEQ multiplex PCR was the method, and the copy in TCRdb shows in-frame clones only, minus some. Of 60,000 to 75,000 clones in the sample, around 84% were seen once. Here the sequenced sample was peripheral blood, taken on day 0 of AZD1222 vaccination. The receptors originated from an adult in good health.

The rearrangement joins TRBV28 to TRBJ1-2, with 7 bases identical to TRBD1. The ends lost 11 bases at V and 5 bases at J; junction bases unmatched: 11. This CDR3 region has 13 residues. CDR1 is MDHEN, CDR2 SYDVKM, per germline. The CDR3 DNA reads TGTGCCGTAGGGGCAGGGGGTGGGTATGGCTACACCTTC. Amino acids: CAVGAGGGYGYTF.

The chain is built from TRBV3-1 (or the pseudogene TRBV3-2) and TRBJ1-1; D is uncertain. V was trimmed by 2 bases and J by 3 bases, leaving 7 bases between them. CDR1 is LGHDT and CDR2 is YNNKEL in the germline V gene (reference sequence). The CDR3 is 13 residues long. The DNA of the CDR3 is TGTGCCAGCAGCCAAAACAGAGACACTGAAGCTTTCTTT. It translates to CASSQNRDTEAFF.

V gene TRBV5-4 combines with J gene TRBJ2-5; D perhaps matches TRBD1 (5 bases). The germline CDR1 and CDR2 sequences are SGHNT and YYREEE (reference sequence). Trimming took 4 bases from V and 5 from J, leaving 12 bases between them. The CDR3 consists of 13 residues. The CDR3 here is CASSQWKGETQYF. DNA for the CDR3: TGTGCCAGCAGCCAATGGAAGGGGGAGACCCAGTACTTC.

This clone was seen a handful of times. The chain employs TRBV28 and TRBJ1-1; D is perhaps TRBD1 (6 bases). The V end was cut by 6 bases, the J end by 7 bases, with 12 bases between. The CDR3 consists of 12 residues. Germline V CDR1 and CDR2: MDHEN, SYDVKM. For the CDR3, the DNA is TGTGCCAGCAGCGGACAGCTCGTTGAAGCTTTCTTT. It encodes CASSGQLVEAFF.

This clone has more than one count but fewer than ten. CDR3 protein: CASSVLSGNTIYF. DNA for the CDR3: TGTGCCAGCAGCGTTCTCTCTGGAAACACCATATATTTT. This chain uses TRBV12-3 or TRBV12-4 with TRBJ1-3, with D unresolved. CDR3 length: 13 amino acids. The V end was cut by 6 bases, the J end by 0 bases, with 6 bases between.

This chain links TRBV4-3 with TRBJ2-2, with a tentative D call TRBD2 (5 bases). Per the germline V gene, CDR1 is LGHNA and CDR2 is YSLEER. V was cut by 1 base and J by 5 bases, with 17 bases left in between. The CDR3 extends over 17 amino acids. The DNA for the CDR3 is TGCGCCAGCAGCCAAGCGGGAAGGCTTGATCGGACCGGGGAGCTGTTTTTT. Encoded protein: CASSQAGRLDRTGELFF.

This chain's CDR3 is CASSQESGGYTF. DNA of the CDR3: TGTGCCAGCAGCCAAGAATCGGGCGGCTACACCTTC. This rearrangement joins TRBV3-1 (or the pseudogene TRBV3-2) to TRBJ1-2; D is uncertain. CDR1 and CDR2 (germline): LGHDT, YNNKEL (reference sequence). V was shortened by 0 bases and J by 8 bases, with 7 bases between the two germline ends. The CDR3 has 12 amino acids.

The rearrangement joins TRBV13 to TRBJ1-1; D might be TRBD1 (5 bases). The germline V gene has CDR1 PRHDT and CDR2 FYEKMQ (reference sequence). CDR3 length: 13 amino acids. The V gene lost 5 bases and the J gene lost 1 base, with 8 bases spanning the gap. The CDR3 sequence is CASSRTGNTEAFF. The CDR3, as DNA: TGTGCCAGCAGCCGTACAGGGAACACTGAAGCTTTCTTT.

There are a few counts of this clone. The chain links TRBV2 to TRBJ1-2; D may be TRBD1 (5 bases). V lost 6 bases to trimming and J lost 2 bases, with 7 bases between them. The CDR3 spans 12 residues. Germline CDR1 is SNHLY and CDR2 is FYNNEI. CDR3 residues: CASRGGNYGYTF. The CDR3 DNA follows: TGTGCCAGCAGGGGGGGAAACTATGGCTACACCTTC.

This sequence joins TRBV11-3 and TRBJ2-1, with D possibly TRBD2 on 5 matching bases. CDR1 SGHNT and CDR2 YENEEA come from the germline V gene. V was clipped by 2 bases and J by 0 bases, with 14 bases between them. The CDR3 consists of 17 residues. CDR3 sequence: CASSLPERISSYNEQFF. The CDR3 DNA reads as TGTGCCAGCAGCTTACCCGAGCGGATAAGCTCCTACAATGAGCAGTTCTTC.

The gene calls are TRBV7-3 and TRBJ2-1; TRBD2 matches 11 bases. The germline V gene encodes CDR1 SGHTA and CDR2 FQGTGA. The CDR3 is 15 amino acids. Trimming cost V 4 bases and J 2 bases; bases outside gene matches: 1. CDR3 sequence: CASSSTSGAYNEQFF. The DNA of the CDR3 is TGTGCCAGCAGCTCGACTAGCGGGGCCTACAATGAGCAGTTCTTC.

The rearrangement links TRBV5-1 to TRBJ2-1; 11 bases align to TRBD2. Losses at the gene ends were 4 bases for V and 1 base for J; bases not matched to a gene: 13. The CDR3 runs 19 residues. Germline CDR1 reads SGHRS; CDR2 reads YFSETQ. CDR3 bases: TGCGCCAGCAGCCCGATAGCGGGAGGGATTCAAGGGTCCTACAATGAGCAGTTCTTC. This sequence encodes CASSPIAGGIQGSYNEQFF.

This clone has only one observation. V is TRBV11-2 and J is TRBJ1-1, with TRBD1 identical over 7 bases. V dropped 0 bases and J dropped 3; count of bases not matched to a gene: 13. Germline values: CDR1 SGHAT, CDR2 FQNNGV. The CDR3 spans 18 residues. This chain's CDR3 is CASSLDSIRRGLHTEAFF. In DNA form, the CDR3 reads TGTGCCAGCAGCTTAGATTCAATAAGAAGGGGGCTACACACTGAAGCTTTCTTT.

The chain couples TRBV3-1 (or the pseudogene TRBV3-2) to TRBJ2-1; the match to TRBD2 covers 13 bases. V was pared by 6 bases and J by 3 bases, with 2 bases of the junction left unmatched. The CDR3 consists of 15 residues. In germline, CDR1 is LGHDT, CDR2 YNNKEL (reference sequence). The CDR3: CASSRTSGGYNEQFF. The CDR3 region has the DNA TGTGCCAGCAGTCGGACTAGCGGGGGCTACAATGAGCAGTTCTTC.

CDR3 protein: CASSLAGQTDEQFF. The CDR3 nucleotides are TGCGCCAGCAGCTTGGCGGGCCAGACGGATGAGCAGTTCTTC. V usage is TRBV5-1 and J usage is TRBJ2-1; D is ambiguous. This CDR3 contains 14 residues. CDR1 is SGHRS, CDR2 YFSETQ, per germline. The V gene lost 0 bases and the J gene lost 8 bases, with 12 bases spanning the gap.

This sequence joins TRBV12-3 or TRBV12-4 and TRBJ2-3, with D perhaps given as TRBD1 or TRBD2 (5 bases each). V lost 3 bases, J lost 6 bases, and 10 bases lay in between. This CDR3 region has 13 residues. CDR3 protein: CASSFWGSDTQYF. The CDR3 DNA follows: TGTGCCAGCAGTTTTTGGGGGAGCGATACGCAGTATTTT.

The gene calls are TRBV7-2 and TRBJ2-1; no clear D gene. V dropped 1 base and J dropped 7 bases, with 5 bases sitting between them. The germline gives CDR1 SGHTA, CDR2 FQGNSA. This CDR3 is 12 amino acids long. This chain's CDR3 is CASSLVDNEQFF. CDR3 nucleotides: TGTGCCAGCAGCTTAGTAGATAATGAGCAGTTCTTC.

The chain is built from TRBV9 and TRBJ2-2; perhaps TRBD2 as D (5 bases). Trimming pared 0 bases from V and 5 bases from J, leaving 11 bases between. Germline V gene sequence: CDR1 SGDLS, CDR2 YYNGEE. The CDR3 has 15 residues. In DNA, the CDR3 is TGTGCCAGCAGCGTAGGGGCTAGCTTAACCGGGGAGCTGTTTTTT. This translates into CASSVGASLTGELFF.

The gene calls are TRBV5-6 and TRBJ1-2; D ambiguous. The V end lost 4 bases, the J end lost 0 bases, and 10 bases lay between the germline ends. The CDR3 totals 14 residues. In germline, CDR1 is SGHDT, CDR2 YYEEEE. Written as DNA, the CDR3 is TGTGCCAGCAGCCACTTCGCCTCTAACTATGGCTACACCTTC. Amino acids: CASSHFASNYGYTF.

This clone has a single count. Written as DNA, the CDR3 is TGTGCCAGCAGCCAATTGGGTAACTATGGCTACACCTTC. It encodes CASSQLGNYGYTF. The chain couples TRBV3-1 (or the pseudogene TRBV3-2) to TRBJ1-2; the D is unclear. Trimming pared 2 bases from V and 1 base from J, leaving 5 bases between. Germline V CDR1 and CDR2: LGHDT, YNNKEL (reference sequence). This CDR3 is built from 13 residues.

J is TRBJ1-2 and V is TRBV7-6; D unclear. CDR1 and CDR2 from the germline V gene are SGHVS and FNYEAQ. The CDR3 has 15 amino acids. V lost 1 base, J lost 2 bases, and 11 bases lay in between. DNA of the CDR3: TGTGCCAGCAGCTTAGTAACGGGAGGGAACTATGGCTACACCTTC. Translation gives CASSLVTGGNYGYTF.

The chain carries TRBV6-2 or TRBV6-3 and TRBJ1-3; maybe TRBD1 (5 bases). The CDR3 is 15 residues long. Germline CDR1 reads MNHEY; CDR2 reads SVGEGT. V was pared by 2 bases and J by 2 bases, with 10 bases between. The CDR3 DNA follows: TGTGCCAGCAGTTACGGGGGGTCAACTGGAAACACCATATATTTT. Protein product: CASSYGGSTGNTIYF.

This clone was counted between two and nine times. The chain links TRBV4-2 to TRBJ1-3; 11 bases line up with TRBD1. V lost 3 bases, J lost 4 bases, and 2 bases stayed unmatched. CDR1 is LGHNA, CDR2 YNFKEQ, per germline. There are 15 residues in the CDR3. The CDR3 DNA is TGTGCCAGCAGCCAGGACAGGGGGCTAGGAAACACCATATATTTT. Translating gives CASSQDRGLGNTIYF.